The 17 T cell receptor beta chains given below trace back to one sample, sequenced in a study of regulatory T cells in long-lasting Graves disease. The time point: persistent/refractory GD, antithyroid drugs over 5 years with positive TRAb. The authors made the TCR library using RNA they extracted from PBMCs. Construction of the TCR beta libraries employed iRepertoire HTBI primers in conjunction with Arm-PCR of CDR3 regions. Via MiXCR, TCRdb re-called the multiplex PCR reads, giving one row per CDR3 protein. The table shows 300,000 to 500,000 distinct CDR3 sequences, with under 25% occurring only once. Sequenced here: peripheral blood mononuclear cells (PBMCs), sampled when the disease was refractory, from a patient treated with antithyroid drugs. These receptors came from a female donor with Graves disease.

This clonotype was recorded many times. CDR3 DNA sequence: TGCAGTGCTAGAGAGACGGGAGGTCCTCAAGAGACCCAGTACTTC. It yields the protein CSARETGGPQETQYF. The chain combines TRBV20-1 with TRBJ2-5; 7 bases line up with TRBD2. CDR1 is DFQATT, CDR2 SNEGSKA, per germline (reference sequence). The CDR3 extends over 15 amino acids. J lost 2 bases, V lost 0 bases, and 6 bases had no gene match.

This clonotype was detected only a few times. The chain employs TRBV18 and TRBJ1-1, with D tentatively TRBD1 (5 bases). The ends were cut back, 2 bases at V and 0 bases at J, with 13 bases in the middle. This CDR3 is 16 amino acids long. Per germline, CDR1 KGHSH and CDR2 LQKENI. The CDR3 DNA sequence: TGTGCCAGCTCACCAATCTGGAGGGGCGTGAACACTGAAGCTTTCTTT. Its translation is CASSPIWRGVNTEAFF.

For this clonotype: A much more abundant neighbour one base away suggests this may be a read error. CDR3 residues: CSVRGTLNTKAFF. The CDR3 region has the DNA TGCAGCGTTCGCGGGACATTGAACACTAAAGCTTTCTTT. V gene TRBV29-1 combines with J gene TRBJ1-1; D is perhaps TRBD1 (6 bases). The CDR3 sequence is 13 residues long. Germline V lookup: CDR1 SQVTM, CDR2 ANQGSEA.

This clonotype has a count of ten or more. Relative to the germline gene, one junction end is altered; a read error may explain this. The J gene is TRBJ2-7, the V gene TRBV28, with D perhaps being TRBD1 or TRBD2 (5 bases each). CDR3 length: 11 amino acids. Germline V lookup: CDR1 MDHEN, CDR2 SYDVKM. Here the CDR3 reads CASSLGTGTIF. CDR3 nucleotides: TGTGCCAGCAGTTTAGGTACTGGGACCATCTTC.

This clonotype has ten or more counts. The J gene is TRBJ2-7, the V gene TRBV28; D is uncertain. CDR3 length: 14 residues. Germline V lookup: CDR1 MDHEN, CDR2 SYDVKM. V was cut by 3 bases and J by 3 bases, with 12 bases left in between. DNA for the CDR3: TGTGCCAGCAGTTTGTTTACAGCCCTCTACGAGCAGTACTTC. Protein product: CASSLFTALYEQYF.

This clonotype was seen at least ten times. The J gene is TRBJ1-1, the V gene TRBV7-2, with D hard to call. The CDR3 is 14 amino acids. The V and J ends lost 7 bases and 1 base respectively, with 13 bases between them. Per the germline V gene, CDR1 is SGHTA and CDR2 is FQGNSA. The CDR3 reads CASTLYRANTEAFF. The CDR3 DNA sequence: TGTGCCAGCACCCTGTACAGAGCGAACACTGAAGCTTTCTTT.

The chain employs TRBV29-1 and TRBJ2-7; the match to TRBD1 covers 8 bases. The CDR3 runs 14 residues. Losses at the gene ends were 5 bases for V and 4 bases for J; bases not matched to a gene: 10. CDR1 SQVTM and CDR2 ANQGSEA come from the germline V gene. Here the CDR3 DNA reads TGCAGCGTTCTAACCAGGGGGCCTGGGTACGAGCAGTACTTC. It is translated as CSVLTRGPGYEQYF.

This clonotype occurred many times. The chain recombines TRBV6-1 with TRBJ1-1, with D unresolved. Per germline, CDR1 MNHNS and CDR2 SASEGT. The CDR3 has 13 amino acids. Trimming left V 7 bases short and J 11 bases short, with 20 bases between. The CDR3 DNA reads TGTGCCAGCACTTCTGGGCCTCGATCGGAGGCTTTCTTT. It encodes CASTSGPRSEAFF.

This clonotype occurred a few times. CDR3 coding DNA: TGTGCCAGCTCACCACCCGACACCGGGGAGCTGTTTTTT. Protein product: CASSPPDTGELFF. The chain recombines TRBV18 with TRBJ2-2, with D unclear. V dropped 0 bases and J dropped 3 bases, with 2 bases sitting between them. The CDR3 loop spans 13 amino acids. Germline CDR1 and CDR2: KGHSH and LQKENI.

This clonotype turned up a few times. This chain connects TRBV12-3 or TRBV12-4 to TRBJ2-3, with D unclear. V was clipped by 5 bases and J by 3 bases, with 12 bases between them. CDR3 size: 14 residues. The CDR3 DNA sequence: TGTGCCAGCAGTCCCTCGTGGCAAACAGATACGCAGTATTTT. The encoded protein is CASSPSWQTDTQYF.

This clonotype was observed a handful of times. This rearrangement joins TRBV5-4 to TRBJ2-7; a weak D match, TRBD1 (6 bases). V was pared by 0 bases and J by 5 bases, with 12 bases between. This CDR3 contains 14 residues. The germline V gene has CDR1 SGHNT and CDR2 YYREEE (reference sequence). The CDR3 DNA is TGTGCCAGCAGCTTGGAGGGGGTATCCGACGAGCAGTACTTC. Translated: CASSLEGVSDEQYF.

J is TRBJ2-7 and V is TRBV20-1; no firm D call. Germline CDR1 is DFQATT and CDR2 is SNEGSKA (reference sequence). The length of the CDR3 is 15 residues. The V end lost 0 bases, the J end lost 3 bases, and 15 bases lay between the germline ends. The CDR3 DNA is TGCAGTGCTAGAGATTCGGCAGAAGCTCTCTACGAGCAGTACTTC. Residues: CSARDSAEALYEQYF.

This clonotype was detected ten times or more. The chain carries TRBV6-1 and TRBJ2-7, with 7 nucleotides matching TRBD1. The junction had 5 bases not matched to a gene; V was cut back by 8 bases and J by 4 bases. This CDR3 is 12 amino acids long. The germline V gene encodes CDR1 MNHNS and CDR2 SASEGT. The CDR3, as DNA: TGTGCCAGCGGGGACAGCCTTTACGAGCAGTACTTC. Its protein is CASGDSLYEQYF.

This clonotype was detected only a few times. This chain links TRBV30 with TRBJ1-1, with D unresolved. The germline CDR1 and CDR2 sequences are GTSNPN and SVGIG (reference sequence). The CDR3 is made up of 12 amino acids. The V and J ends lost 4 bases and 6 bases respectively, with 12 bases between them. CDR3 bases: TGTGCCTGGAATACAGTCCTGGCTGAAGCTTTCTTT. Translating it yields CAWNTVLAEAFF.

This clonotype occurred a few times. The V and J genes are TRBV7-8 and TRBJ2-7; 10 bases align to TRBD1. The CDR3 runs 16 residues. With 4 bases clipped from V and 2 bases from J, the junction kept 8 bases outside the gene matches. Germline assignment: CDR1 SGHVS and CDR2 FQNEAQ. Here the CDR3 reads CASSSPDRGVPYEQYF. The CDR3 DNA follows: TGTGCCAGCAGCTCCCCGGACAGGGGGGTCCCCTACGAGCAGTACTTC.

V is TRBV3-1 and J is TRBJ2-7; D gene uncertain. The V end was cut by 4 bases, the J end by 0 bases, with 10 bases between. Germline V gene lookup returns CDR1 LGHDT and CDR2 YNNKEL (reference sequence). The CDR3 has 14 amino acids. The CDR3 loop is CASSRVQSSYEQYF. In DNA, the CDR3 is TGTGCCAGCAGCCGGGTTCAGAGCTCCTACGAGCAGTACTTC.

This clonotype has more than one count but fewer than ten. J is TRBJ1-1 and V is TRBV29-1; unclear D gene. Trimming left V 3 bases short and J 1 base short, with 12 bases between. The CDR3 has 14 amino acids. CDR1 and CDR2 from the germline V gene are SQVTM and ANQGSEA. The CDR3 here is CSVDPPYPNTEAFF. The CDR3 nucleotides are TGCAGCGTTGATCCCCCCTACCCGAACACTGAAGCTTTCTTT.